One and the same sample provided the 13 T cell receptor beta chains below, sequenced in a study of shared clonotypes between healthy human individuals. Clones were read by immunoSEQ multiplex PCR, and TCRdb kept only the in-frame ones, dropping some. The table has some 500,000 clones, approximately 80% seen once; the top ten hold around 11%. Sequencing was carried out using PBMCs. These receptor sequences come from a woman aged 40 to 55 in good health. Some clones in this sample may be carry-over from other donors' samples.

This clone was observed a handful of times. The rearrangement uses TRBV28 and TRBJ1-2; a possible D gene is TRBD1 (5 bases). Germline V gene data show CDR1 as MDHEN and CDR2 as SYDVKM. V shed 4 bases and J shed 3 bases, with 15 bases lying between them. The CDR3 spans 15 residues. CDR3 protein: CASSWMVTAHYGYTF. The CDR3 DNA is TGTGCCAGCAGTTGGATGGTGACAGCCCACTATGGCTACACCTTC.

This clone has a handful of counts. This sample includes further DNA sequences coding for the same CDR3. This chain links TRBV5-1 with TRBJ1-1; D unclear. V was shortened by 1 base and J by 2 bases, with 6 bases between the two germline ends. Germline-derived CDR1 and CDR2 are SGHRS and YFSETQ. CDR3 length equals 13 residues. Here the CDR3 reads CASSLNQNTEAFF. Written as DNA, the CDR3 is TGCGCCAGCAGCTTGAACCAAAACACTGAAGCTTTCTTT. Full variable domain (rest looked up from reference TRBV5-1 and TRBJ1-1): KAGVTQTPRYLIKTRGQQVTLSCSPISGHRSVSWYQQTPGQGLQFLFEYFSETQRNKGNFPGRFSGRQFSNSRSEMNVSTLELGDSALYLCASSLNQNTEAFFGQGTRLTVV.

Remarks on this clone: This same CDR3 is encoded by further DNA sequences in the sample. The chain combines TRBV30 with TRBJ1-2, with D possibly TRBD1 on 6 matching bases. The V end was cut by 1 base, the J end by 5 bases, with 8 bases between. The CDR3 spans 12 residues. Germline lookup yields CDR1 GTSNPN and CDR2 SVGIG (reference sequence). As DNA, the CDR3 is TGTGCCTGGAGTGGGGGGGCTTATGGCTACACCTTC. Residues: CAWSGGAYGYTF.

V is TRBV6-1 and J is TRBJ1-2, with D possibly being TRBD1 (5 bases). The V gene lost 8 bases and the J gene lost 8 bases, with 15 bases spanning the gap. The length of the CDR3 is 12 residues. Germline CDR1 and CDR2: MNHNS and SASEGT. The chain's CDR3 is CASRWQGGGYTF. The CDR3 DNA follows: TGTGCCAGCCGGTGGCAGGGAGGCGGCTACACCTTC.

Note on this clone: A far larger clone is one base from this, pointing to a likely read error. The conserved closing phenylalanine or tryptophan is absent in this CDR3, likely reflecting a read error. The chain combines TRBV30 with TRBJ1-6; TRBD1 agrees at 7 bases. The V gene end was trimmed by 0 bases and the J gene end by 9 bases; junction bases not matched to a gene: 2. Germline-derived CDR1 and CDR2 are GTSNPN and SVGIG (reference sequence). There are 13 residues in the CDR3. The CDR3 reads CAWSVNRGSPLHL. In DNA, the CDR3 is TGTGCCTGGAGTGTAAACAGGGGTTCACCCCTCCACCTT.

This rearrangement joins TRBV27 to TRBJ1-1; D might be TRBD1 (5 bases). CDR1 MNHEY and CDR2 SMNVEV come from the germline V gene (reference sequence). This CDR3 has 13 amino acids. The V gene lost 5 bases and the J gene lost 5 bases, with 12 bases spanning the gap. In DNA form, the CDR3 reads TGTGCCAGCAGTCCGGGGGGTAGTACTGAAGCTTTCTTT. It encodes CASSPGGSTEAFF.

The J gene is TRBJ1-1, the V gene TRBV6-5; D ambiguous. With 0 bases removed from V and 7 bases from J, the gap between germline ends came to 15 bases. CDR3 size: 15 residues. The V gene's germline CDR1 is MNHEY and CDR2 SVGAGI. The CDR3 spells CASSYSKLHASEAFF. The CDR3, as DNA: TGTGCCAGCAGTTACTCGAAACTGCATGCCAGTGAAGCTTTCTTT.

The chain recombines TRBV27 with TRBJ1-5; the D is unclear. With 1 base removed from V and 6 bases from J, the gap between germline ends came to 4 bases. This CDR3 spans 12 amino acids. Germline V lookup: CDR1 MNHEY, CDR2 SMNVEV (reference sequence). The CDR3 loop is CASSLFGQPQHF. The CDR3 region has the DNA TGTGCCAGCAGTTTATTCGGTCAGCCCCAGCATTTT.

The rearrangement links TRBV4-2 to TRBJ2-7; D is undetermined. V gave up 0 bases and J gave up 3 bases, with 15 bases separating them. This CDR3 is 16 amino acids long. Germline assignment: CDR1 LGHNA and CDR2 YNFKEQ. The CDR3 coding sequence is TGTGCCAGCAGCCAAGAAGGTACCGAGGCGTTCTACGAGCAGTACTTC. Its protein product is CASSQEGTEAFYEQYF.

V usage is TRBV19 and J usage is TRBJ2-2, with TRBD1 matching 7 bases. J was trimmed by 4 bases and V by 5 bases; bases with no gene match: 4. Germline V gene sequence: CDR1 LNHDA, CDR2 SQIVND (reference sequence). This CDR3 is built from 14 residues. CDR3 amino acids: CASSSTGPTGELFF. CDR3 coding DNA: TGTGCCAGTAGTTCGACAGGGCCCACCGGGGAGCTGTTTTTT.

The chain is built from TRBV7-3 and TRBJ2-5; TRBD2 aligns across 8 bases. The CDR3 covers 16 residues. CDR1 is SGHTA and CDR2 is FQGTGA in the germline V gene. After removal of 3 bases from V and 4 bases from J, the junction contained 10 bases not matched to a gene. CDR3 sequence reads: CASSLSSGPGGETQYF. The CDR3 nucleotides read TGTGCCAGCAGCTTGTCTAGCGGGCCTGGGGGAGAGACCCAGTACTTC.

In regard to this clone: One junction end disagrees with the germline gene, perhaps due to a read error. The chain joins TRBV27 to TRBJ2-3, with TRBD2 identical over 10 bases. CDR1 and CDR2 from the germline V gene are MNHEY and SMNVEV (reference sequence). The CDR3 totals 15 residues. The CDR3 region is CASSPLAGVRDTQYF. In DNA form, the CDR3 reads TGTGCCAGCAGTCCCCTAGCGGGAGTTAGGGATACGCAGTACTTT.

CDR3 DNA sequence: TGCAGCGTTGGGGACTACTACGAGCAGTACTTC. Protein sequence: CSVGDYYEQYF. The chain is built from TRBV29-1 and TRBJ2-7, with TRBD2 identical over 7 bases. This CDR3 is 11 amino acids long. J was trimmed by 3 bases and V by 4 bases; bases with no gene match: 0. Germline CDR1 SQVTM, CDR2 ANQGSEA.